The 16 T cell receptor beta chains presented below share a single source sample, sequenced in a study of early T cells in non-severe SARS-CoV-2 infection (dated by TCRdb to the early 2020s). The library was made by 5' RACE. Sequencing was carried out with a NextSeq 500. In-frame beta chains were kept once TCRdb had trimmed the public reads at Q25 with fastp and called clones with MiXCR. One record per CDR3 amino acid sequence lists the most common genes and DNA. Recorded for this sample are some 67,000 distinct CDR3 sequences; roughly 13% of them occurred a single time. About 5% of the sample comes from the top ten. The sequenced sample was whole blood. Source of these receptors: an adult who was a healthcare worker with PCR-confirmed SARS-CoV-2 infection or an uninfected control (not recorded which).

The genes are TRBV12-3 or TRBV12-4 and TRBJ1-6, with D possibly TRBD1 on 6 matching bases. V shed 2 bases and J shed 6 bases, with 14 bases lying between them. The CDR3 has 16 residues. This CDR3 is CASSLYGGGINSPLHF. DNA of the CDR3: TGTGCCAGCAGTTTATATGGAGGGGGTATTAATTCACCCCTCCACTTT.

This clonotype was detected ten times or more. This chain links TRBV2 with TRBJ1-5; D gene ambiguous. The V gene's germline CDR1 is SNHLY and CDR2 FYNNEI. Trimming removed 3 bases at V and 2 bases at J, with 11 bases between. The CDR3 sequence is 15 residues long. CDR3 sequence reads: CASSEGVFGNQPQHF. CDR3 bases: TGTGCCAGCAGTGAGGGAGTGTTTGGCAATCAGCCCCAGCATTTT.

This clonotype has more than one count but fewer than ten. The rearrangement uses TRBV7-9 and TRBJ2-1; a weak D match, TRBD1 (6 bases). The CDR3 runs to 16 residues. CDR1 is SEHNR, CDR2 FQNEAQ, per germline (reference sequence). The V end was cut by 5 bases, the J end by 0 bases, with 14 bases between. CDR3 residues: CASSARDTSSYNEQFF. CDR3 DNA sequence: TGTGCCAGCAGCGCACGGGACACCAGCTCCTACAATGAGCAGTTCTTC.

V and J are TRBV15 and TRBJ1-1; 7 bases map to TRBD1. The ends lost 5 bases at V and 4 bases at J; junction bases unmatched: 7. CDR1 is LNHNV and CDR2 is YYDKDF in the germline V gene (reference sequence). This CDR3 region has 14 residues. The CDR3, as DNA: TGTGCCACCAGCGCCCGACAGGGAGGCACTGAAGCTTTCTTT. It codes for CATSARQGGTEAFF.

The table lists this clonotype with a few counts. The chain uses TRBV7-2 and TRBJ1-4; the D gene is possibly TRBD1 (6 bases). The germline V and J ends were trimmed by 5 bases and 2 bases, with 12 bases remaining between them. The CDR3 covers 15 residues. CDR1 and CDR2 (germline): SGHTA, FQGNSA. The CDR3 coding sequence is TGTGCCAGCAGCATCAGGGGTGGTACTAATGAAAAACTGTTTTTT. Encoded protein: CASSIRGGTNEKLFF.

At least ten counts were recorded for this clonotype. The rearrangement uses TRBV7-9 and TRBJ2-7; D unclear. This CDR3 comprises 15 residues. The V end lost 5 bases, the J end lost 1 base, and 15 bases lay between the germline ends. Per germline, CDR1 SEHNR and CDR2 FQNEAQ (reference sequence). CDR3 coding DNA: TGTGCCAGCAGCCCCGGACCCGGGTCTTCCTACGAGCAGTACTTC. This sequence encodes CASSPGPGSSYEQYF.

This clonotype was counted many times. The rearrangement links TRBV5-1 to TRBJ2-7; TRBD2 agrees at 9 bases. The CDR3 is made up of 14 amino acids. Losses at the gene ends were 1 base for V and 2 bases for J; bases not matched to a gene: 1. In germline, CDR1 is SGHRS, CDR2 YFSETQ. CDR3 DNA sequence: TGCGCCAGCAGCTTGAGCGGGGGGCCCTACGAGCAGTACTTC. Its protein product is CASSLSGGPYEQYF.

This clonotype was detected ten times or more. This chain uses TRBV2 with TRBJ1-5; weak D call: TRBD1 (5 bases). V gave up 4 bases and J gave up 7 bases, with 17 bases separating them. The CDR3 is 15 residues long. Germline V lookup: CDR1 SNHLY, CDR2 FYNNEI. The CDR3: CASSGDGMTGQPQHF. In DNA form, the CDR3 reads TGTGCCAGCAGTGGGGACGGGATGACGGGGCAGCCCCAGCATTTT.

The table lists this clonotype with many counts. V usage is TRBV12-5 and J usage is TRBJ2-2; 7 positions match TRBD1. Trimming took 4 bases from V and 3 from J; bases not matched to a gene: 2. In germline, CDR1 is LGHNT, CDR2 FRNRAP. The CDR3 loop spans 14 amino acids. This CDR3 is CASGSGQYTGELFF. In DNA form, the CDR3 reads TGTGCTAGTGGTTCGGGACAGTACACCGGGGAGCTGTTTTTT.

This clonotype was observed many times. The CDR3 region has the DNA TGTGCCAGCAGGGGGAACACTGAAGCTTTCTTT. Translating it yields CASRGNTEAFF. The rearrangement links TRBV6-6 to TRBJ1-1, with D unresolved. Germline V gene lookup returns CDR1 MNHNY and CDR2 SVGAGI (reference sequence). Trimming left V 6 bases short and J 1 base short, with 3 bases between. CDR3 length: 11 amino acids.

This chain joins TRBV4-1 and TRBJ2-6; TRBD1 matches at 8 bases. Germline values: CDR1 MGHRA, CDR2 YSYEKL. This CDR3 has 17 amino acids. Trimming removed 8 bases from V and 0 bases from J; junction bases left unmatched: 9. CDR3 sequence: CASGRTGQLSGANVLTF. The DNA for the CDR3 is TGCGCCAGCGGCCGGACAGGGCAACTCTCTGGGGCCAACGTCCTGACTTTC.

The CDR3 here is CASTPGGSQETQYF. CDR3 nucleotides: TGCGCCAGCACCCCCGGTGGGTCTCAAGAGACCCAGTACTTC. The J gene is TRBJ2-5, the V gene TRBV5-1, with no clear D. The V end lost 6 bases, the J end lost 2 bases, and 14 bases lay between the germline ends. Germline CDR1 and CDR2: SGHRS and YFSETQ. This CDR3 spans 14 amino acids.

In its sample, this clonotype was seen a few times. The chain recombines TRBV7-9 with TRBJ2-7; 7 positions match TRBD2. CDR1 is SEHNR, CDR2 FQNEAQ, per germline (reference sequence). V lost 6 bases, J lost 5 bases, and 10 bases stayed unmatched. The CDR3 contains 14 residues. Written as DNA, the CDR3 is TGTGCCAGCAGTACCCCGGCGGGAGCCCACGAGCAGTACTTC. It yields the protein CASSTPAGAHEQYF.

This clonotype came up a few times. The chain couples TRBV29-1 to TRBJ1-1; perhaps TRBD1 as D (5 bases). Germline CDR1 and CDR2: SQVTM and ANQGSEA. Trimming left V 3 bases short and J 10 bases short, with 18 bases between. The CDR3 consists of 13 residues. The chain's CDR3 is CSVETRGPVLAFF. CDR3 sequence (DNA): TGCAGCGTTGAGACACGGGGACCAGTCTTAGCTTTCTTT.

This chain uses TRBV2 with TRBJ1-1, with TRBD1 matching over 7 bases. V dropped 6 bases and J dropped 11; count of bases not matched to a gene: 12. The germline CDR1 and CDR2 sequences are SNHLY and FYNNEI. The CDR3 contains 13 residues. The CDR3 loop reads CASRPGTAGGAFF. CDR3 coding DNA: TGTGCCAGCAGGCCCGGGACAGCCGGGGGGGCTTTCTTT.

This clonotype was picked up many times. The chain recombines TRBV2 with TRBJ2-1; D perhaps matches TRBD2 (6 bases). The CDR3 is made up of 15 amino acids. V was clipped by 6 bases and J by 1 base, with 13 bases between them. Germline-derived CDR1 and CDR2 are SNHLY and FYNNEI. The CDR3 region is CASRGLLGSYNEQFF. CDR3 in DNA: TGTGCCAGCAGGGGACTCCTGGGGTCCTACAATGAGCAGTTCTTC.